The clone carrying this TCR beta chain was counted a few times. The data originate from a study of shared clonotypes between healthy human individuals. Trimming cost V 7 bases and J 4 bases; bases outside gene matches: 3. The CDR3 consists of 12 residues. Germline CDR1 is MNHNS and CDR2 is SASEGT. Profiling relied on immunoSEQ multiplex PCR, and the TCRdb table lists in-frame clones only, not all of them. This table holds over 1.5 million clones, roughly 98% found once. This receptor was taken from a man aged 25-40 years in good health. Sequencing used naive CD4+ T cells sorted from blood. Subset reported: CD45RA+ positively selected. The chain has TRBV6-1 and TRBJ1-2; 7 bases match TRBD1. For the CDR3, the DNA is TGTGCCAGCACCCCAGGGGGCTATGGCTACACCTTC. Translation: CASTPGGYGYTF.